This T cell receptor beta chain is from a study of identical twins. Only healthy Caucasians were included as donors. There are a few counts of this clonotype. No antigen is known for it. TCRdb re-called the 5' RACE reads through MiXCR, storing one row per CDR3 protein. Of 500,000 to 650,000 distinct CDR3 sequences listed, roughly 6.6% were seen once; the top ten hold roughly 1.6%. Overall study results and limits: Because invariant MAIT and iNKT cells could be present, zero-insertion analyses could be partly confounded. In drawing conclusions, the study used cross-sectional statistical analysis and did not follow the same donors.

This CDR3 has 14 residues. Trimming shortened V by 7 bases and J by 2 bases, and 14 bases separated the two germline ends. This sample was also put to use in a study of yellow fever vaccine responses in identical twins. This second study notes: Reported findings indicate that twins' vaccine T cell responses seemed partially convergent, partially personalized.

Material: PBMCs. The TCR comes from a young woman in good health. The rearrangement uses TRBV12-3 or TRBV12-4 and TRBJ1-2; D remains ambiguous. This CDR3 reads CASNDREINYGYTF. The CDR3, as DNA: TGTGCCAGCAACGACCGGGAAATAAACTATGGCTACACCTTC.